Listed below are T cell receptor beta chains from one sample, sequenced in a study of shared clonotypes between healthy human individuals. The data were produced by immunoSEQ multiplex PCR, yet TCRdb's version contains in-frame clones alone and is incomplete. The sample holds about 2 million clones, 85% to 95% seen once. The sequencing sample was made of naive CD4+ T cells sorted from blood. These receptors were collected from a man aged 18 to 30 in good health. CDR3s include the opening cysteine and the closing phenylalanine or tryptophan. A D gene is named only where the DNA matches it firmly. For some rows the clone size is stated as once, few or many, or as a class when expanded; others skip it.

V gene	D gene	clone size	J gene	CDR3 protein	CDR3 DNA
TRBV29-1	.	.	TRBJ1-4	CSAIDRFLNEKLFF	TGCAGCGCCATAGACAGGTTCCTTAATGAAAAACTGTTTTTT
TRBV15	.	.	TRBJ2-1	CATSRDLTGGLYNEQFF	TGTGCCACCAGCAGGGACCTGACCGGCGGACTCTACAATGAGCAGTTCTTC
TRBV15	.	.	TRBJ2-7	CATSRDYQKSRDTEYF	TGTGCCACCAGCAGGGATTATCAAAAGTCCCGGGACACGGAGTACTTC
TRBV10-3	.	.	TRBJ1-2	CAIRPRDLYGYTF	TGTGCCATCAGACCTCGGGACCTATATGGCTACACCTTC
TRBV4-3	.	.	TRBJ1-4	CASSQDVGGTKLFF	TGCGCCAGCAGCCAAGACGTGGGGGGGACAAAACTGTTTTTT
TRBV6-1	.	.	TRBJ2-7	CASSVRGSYEQYF	TGTGCCAGCAGTGTTCGAGGTTCCTACGAGCAGTACTTC
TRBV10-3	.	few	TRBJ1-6	CATLRERASPLHF	TGTGCCACCCTAAGGGAAAGAGCTTCACCCCTCCACTTT
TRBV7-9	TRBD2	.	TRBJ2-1	CANQGLAGDYNEQFF	TGTGCTAACCAAGGGTTAGCGGGAGACTACAATGAGCAGTTCTTC
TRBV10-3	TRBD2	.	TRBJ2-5	CAISDLAGQETQYF	TGTGCCATCAGTGATCTAGCGGGACAAGAGACCCAGTACTTC
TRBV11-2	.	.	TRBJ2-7	CASSLEGGQGYEQYF	TGTGCCAGCAGCTTAGAGGGTGGGCAGGGTTACGAGCAGTACTTC
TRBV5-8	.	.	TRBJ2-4	CASSLPQSSKNIQYF	TGTGCCAGCAGCTTGCCCCAGTCTTCCAAAAACATTCAGTACTTC
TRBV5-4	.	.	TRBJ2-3	CASSLQGTDTQYF	TGTGCCAGCAGCTTGCAAGGGACAGATACGCAGTATTTT
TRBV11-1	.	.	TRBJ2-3	CASSLTPRTDTDTQYF	TGTGCCAGCAGCTTAACCCCCCGGACAGACACAGATACGCAGTATTTT
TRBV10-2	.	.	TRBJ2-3	CASSPGNTDTQYF	TGCGCCAGCAGTCCCGGTAACACAGATACGCAGTATTTT
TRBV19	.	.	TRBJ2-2	CASSILGDTGELFF	TGTGCCAGTAGTATTTTGGGGGACACCGGGGAGCTGTTTTTT
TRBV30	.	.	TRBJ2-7	CAWRQGAGYEQYF	TGTGCCTGGAGGCAAGGTGCCGGGTACGAGCAGTACTTC
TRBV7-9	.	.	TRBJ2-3	CATQEADTQYF	TGTGCGACCCAGGAGGCAGATACGCAGTATTTT
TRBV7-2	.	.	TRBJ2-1	CASSLAPGALLRNEQFF	TGTGCCAGCAGCTTAGCACCGGGAGCGCTCCTGAGAAATGAGCAGTTCTTC
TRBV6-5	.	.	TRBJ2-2	CASSYGGKGGELFF	TGTGCCAGCAGTTACGGGGGAAAGGGCGGGGAGCTGTTTTTT
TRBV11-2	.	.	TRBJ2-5	CASSSQTGQETQYF	TGTGCCAGCAGCTCCCAGACAGGACAAGAGACCCAGTACTTC
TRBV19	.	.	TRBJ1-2	CASSLTGGYTF	TGTGCCAGTAGTCTGACAGGTGGCTACACCTTC
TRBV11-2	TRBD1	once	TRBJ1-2	CASSLRTGRYGYTF	TGTGCCAGCAGCTTACGGACAGGGCGGTATGGCTACACCTTC
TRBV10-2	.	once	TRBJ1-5	CASSEGSNQPQHF	TGCGCCAGCAGTGAAGGGAGCAATCAGCCCCAGCATTTT
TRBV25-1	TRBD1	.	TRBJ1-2	CASSDGQGLYGYTF	TGTGCCAGCAGTGACGGACAGGGACTCTATGGCTACACCTTC
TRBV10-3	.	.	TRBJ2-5	CAISGRGGQETQYF	TGTGCCATCAGTGGAAGGGGGGGACAAGAGACCCAGTACTTC
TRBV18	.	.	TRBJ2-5	CASSQGLAEETQYF	TGTGCCAGCTCACAAGGGCTAGCAGAAGAGACCCAGTACTTC
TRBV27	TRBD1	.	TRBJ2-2	CASRLQGNGELFF	TGTGCCAGCAGGCTACAGGGGAACGGGGAGCTGTTTTTT
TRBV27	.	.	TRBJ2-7	CASRPYRFSPDEQYF	TGTGCCAGCAGGCCTTACAGGTTCTCCCCAGACGAGCAGTACTTC
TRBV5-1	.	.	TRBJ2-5	CASSLGPEGETQYF	TGCGCCAGCAGCTTGGGGCCGGAGGGAGAGACCCAGTACTTC
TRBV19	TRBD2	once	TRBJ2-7	CASSTLSGSIYEQYF	TGTGCCAGTAGTACGTTAAGCGGGAGTATCTACGAGCAGTACTTC
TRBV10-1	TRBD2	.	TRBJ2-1	CASSFSGAIDEQFF	TGCGCCAGCAGTTTCAGCGGGGCCATAGATGAGCAGTTCTTC
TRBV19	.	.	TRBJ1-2	CASSINGGLGYTF	TGTGCCAGTAGTATTAACGGGGGGCTCGGCTACACCTTC
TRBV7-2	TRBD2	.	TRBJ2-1	CASSYRAGVGYNEQFF	TGTGCCAGCAGCTACCGCGCGGGAGTGGGGTACAATGAGCAGTTCTTC
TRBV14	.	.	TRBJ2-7	CASSLSEAAEQYF	TGTGCCAGCAGCCTTTCGGAGGCTGCCGAGCAGTACTTC
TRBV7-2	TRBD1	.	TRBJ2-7	CASSLASGQGNEQYF	TGTGCCAGCAGCTTAGCCTCGGGACAGGGGAACGAGCAGTACTTC
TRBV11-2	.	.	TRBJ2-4	CASSFREAGDIQYF	TGTGCCAGCAGCTTTAGGGAGGCCGGAGACATTCAGTACTTC
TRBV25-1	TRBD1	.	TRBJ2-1	CASSEMPGQGGDEQFF	TGTGCCAGCAGTGAAATGCCGGGACAGGGAGGGGATGAGCAGTTCTTC
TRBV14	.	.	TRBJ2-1	CASSQPSGLNINEQFF	TGTGCCAGCAGCCAACCCTCGGGACTCAATATCAATGAGCAGTTCTTC
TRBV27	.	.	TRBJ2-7	CASREWVNRDEQYF	TGTGCCAGCAGGGAATGGGTAAACAGGGACGAGCAGTACTTC
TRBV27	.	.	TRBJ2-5	CASSRLSGFVSAETQYF	TGTGCCAGCAGTCGCCTCTCAGGGTTCGTGTCCGCAGAGACCCAGTACTTC
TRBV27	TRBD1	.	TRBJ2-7	CASSGTGPYEQYF	TGTGCCAGCAGCGGGACAGGTCCCTACGAGCAGTACTTC
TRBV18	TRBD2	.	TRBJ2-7	CASSPGLAYEQYF	TGTGCCAGCTCACCGGGACTAGCCTACGAGCAGTACTTC
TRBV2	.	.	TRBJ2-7	CASRQGYEQYF	TGTGCCAGCAGACAGGGATACGAGCAGTACTTC
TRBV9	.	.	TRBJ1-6	CASSSTTGSESPLHF	TGTGCCAGCAGCAGTACCACGGGATCTGAGTCTCCCCTCCACTTT
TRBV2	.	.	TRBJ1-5	CASSQDSQPQHF	TGTGCCAGCAGCCAAGACAGTCAGCCCCAGCATTTT
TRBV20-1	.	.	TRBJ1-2	CSARELDGYTF	TGCAGTGCCAGGGAACTGGATGGCTACACCTTC
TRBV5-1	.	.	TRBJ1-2	CASSFSRELGGYTF	TGCGCCAGCAGCTTCAGTAGGGAATTAGGTGGCTACACCTTC
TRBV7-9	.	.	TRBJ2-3	CASSLTGTSTDTQYF	TGTGCCAGCAGCTTAACGGGGACTAGCACAGATACGCAGTATTTT
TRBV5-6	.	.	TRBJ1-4	CASSTWDMAEKLFF	TGTGCCAGCAGCACATGGGACATGGCCGAAAAACTGTTTTTT
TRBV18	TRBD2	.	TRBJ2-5	CASSSGLAGQETQYF	TGTGCCAGCTCATCGGGACTAGCGGGTCAAGAGACCCAGTACTTC
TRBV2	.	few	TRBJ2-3	CASSAGTDTQYF	TGTGCCAGCAGCGCGGGCACAGATACGCAGTATTTT
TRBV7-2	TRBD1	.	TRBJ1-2	CASSPQQGPYGYTF	TGTGCCAGCAGCCCACAACAGGGGCCCTATGGCTACACCTTC
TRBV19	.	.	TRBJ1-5	CASSTGPRNGEPQHF	TGTGCCAGTAGTACGGGCCCCCGAAACGGGGAGCCCCAGCATTTT
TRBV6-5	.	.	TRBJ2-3	CASSYVGGGGDTQYF	TGTGCCAGCAGTTACGTGGGGGGCGGCGGGGATACGCAGTATTTT
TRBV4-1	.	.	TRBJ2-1	CASSQDGGLLSYNEQFF	TGCGCCAGCAGCCAAGACGGGGGGCTACTCTCCTACAATGAGCAGTTCTTC
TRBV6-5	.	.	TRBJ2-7	CASRLAQGYEQYF	TGTGCCAGCAGATTAGCACAGGGCTACGAGCAGTACTTC
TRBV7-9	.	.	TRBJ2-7	CASTGSGGSYEQYF	TGTGCCAGCACAGGGTCGGGTGGCTCCTACGAGCAGTACTTC
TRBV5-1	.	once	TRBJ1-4	CASSLDLQVATNEKLFF	TGCGCCAGCAGCTTGGACCTCCAGGTTGCAACTAATGAAAAACTGTTTTTT